This TCR beta chain comes out of a study of blood T cell repertoires in COVID-19. Study context: Italy, Spain and the United States were the sources of the convalescent and acute COVID-19 samples. The analysed material was cDNA or gDNA that came from T cells, B-cell-depleted T cells, or PBMCs.

As originally analysed: Cell counts per sample came from amplifying reference gene primers. Clones were sequenced by immunoSEQ multiplex PCR, and TCRdb holds only the in-frame ones, with some missing. The DNA gave D and trimming, while V, J and clone size come from that table. The sample holds around 170,000 clones; roughly 90% are singletons and the top ten take 3.5% to 4%. This CDR3 is built from 15 residues. CDR1 SGHDN and CDR2 FVKESK come from the germline V gene. Trimming pared 3 bases from V and 2 bases from J, leaving 14 bases between. V is TRBV14 and J is TRBJ2-7, with a weak D call TRBD1 (6 bases). The TCR was taken from a woman aged 70-85 years with acute or convalescent COVID-19. What was sequenced was peripheral blood. The CDR3 bases are TGTGCCAGCAGCCAGACACAGGGAATTCCCTACGAGCAGTACTTC. Its translation: CASSQTQGIPYEQYF.